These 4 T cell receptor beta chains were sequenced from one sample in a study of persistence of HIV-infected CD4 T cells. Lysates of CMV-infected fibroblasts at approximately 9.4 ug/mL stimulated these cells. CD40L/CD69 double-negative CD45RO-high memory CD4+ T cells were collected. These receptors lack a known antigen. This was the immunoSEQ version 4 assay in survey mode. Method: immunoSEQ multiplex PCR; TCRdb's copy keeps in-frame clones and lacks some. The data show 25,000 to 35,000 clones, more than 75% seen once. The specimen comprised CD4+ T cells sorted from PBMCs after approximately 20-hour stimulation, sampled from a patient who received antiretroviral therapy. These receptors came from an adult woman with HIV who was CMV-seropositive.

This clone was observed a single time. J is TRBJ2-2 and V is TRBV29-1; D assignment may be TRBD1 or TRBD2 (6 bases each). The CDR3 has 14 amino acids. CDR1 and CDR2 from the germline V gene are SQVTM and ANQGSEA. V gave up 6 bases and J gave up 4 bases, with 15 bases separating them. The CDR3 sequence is CSVEGGPGTGELFF. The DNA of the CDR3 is TGCAGCGTGGAGGGGGGACCGGGCACCGGGGAGCTGTTTTTT.

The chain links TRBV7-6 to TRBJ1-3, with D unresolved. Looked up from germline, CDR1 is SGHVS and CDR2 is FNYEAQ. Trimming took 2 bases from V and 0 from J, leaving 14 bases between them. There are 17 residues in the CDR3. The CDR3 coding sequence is TGTGCCAGCAGCTTATTCGGAAGCGTGAACTCTGGAAACACCATATATTTT. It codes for CASSLFGSVNSGNTIYF.

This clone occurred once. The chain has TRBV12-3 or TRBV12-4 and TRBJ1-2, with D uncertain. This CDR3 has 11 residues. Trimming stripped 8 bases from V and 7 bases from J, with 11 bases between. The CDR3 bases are TGTGCCAGCTACGGGGAGGGTGGCTACACCTTC. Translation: CASYGEGGYTF.

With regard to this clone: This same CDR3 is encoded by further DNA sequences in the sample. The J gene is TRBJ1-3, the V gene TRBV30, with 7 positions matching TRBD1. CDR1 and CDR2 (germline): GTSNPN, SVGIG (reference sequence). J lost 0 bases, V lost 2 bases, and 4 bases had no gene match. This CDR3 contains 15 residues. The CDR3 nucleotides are TGTGCCTGGAGTCGGGACAGCGGCTCTGGAAACACCATATATTTT. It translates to CAWSRDSGSGNTIYF.